The T cell receptor (beta chain) described here comes from a study of T cell responses to AZD1222 COVID-19 vaccine listed by TCRdb under 2021. Regarding the study in general: A total of about 250 trial participants underwent TCR sequencing, of whom 200 to 220 had received two doses of AZD1222 and roughly 26 had received two doses of the MenACWY control vaccine. Trial participants were enrolled into age subgroups of 18-55, 56-69 and 70-plus years, which contained around 150, 28 and 57 TCR-sequenced participants, respectively.

Points the paper makes about the study in general: Because no samples from the day 14 peak response were available, repertoires could be characterized only after the peak T cell response. Participants were mostly white British, with more females than males. The authors suggested clonal diversity may have been underestimated. Reportedly, almost half of the unique spike-specific TCRs recognized epitopes lying outside the regions that are mutated in the B.1.351 and B.1.1.7 variants. After two AZD1222 doses, spike-specific TCR breadth and depth were significantly higher than at day 0 and than in MenACWY recipients. The whole spike protein was spanned by vaccine-associated CD4 TCRs, and dominant responses were seen in regions 160-218 and 743-854. Conclusions about previously exposed vaccinees are limited because only six or seven AZD1222 recipients were SARS-CoV-2 seropositive at baseline. The 56-69-year group was small, and its depth increase did not reach significance, likely because of low power.

Its CDR3 holds 13 amino acids, cysteine through phenylalanine. Only the CDR3 DNA stays, 39 bases, in frame from base 1. V loses 8 bases, J loses 4 bases, and the germline ends lie 14 bases apart. From the germline V gene, CDR1 is MGHDK and CDR2 is SYGVNS. In the case of this clone: Its binding antigen is unknown. One base away there is no much larger clone; base qualities are not given.

The CDR3 regions of human TCRbeta chains were subjected to immunosequencing. Concerning the study's data processing: TCRs in the repertoires were matched against a reference library of SARS-CoV-2-specific TCRs that had been generated with the MIRA antigen-specificity platform. Breadth was defined as the fraction of unique TCRs that were SARS-CoV-2-associated, and depth was defined as the fraction of total T cells that were SARS-CoV-2-associated. Using the MIRA data, each spike-specific TCR was assigned both to the spike region to which the TCR was reactive and to a CD4 or CD8 class. Log10-transformed breadth and depth values were compared by one-way ANOVA with Sidak's multiple comparisons tests. Sourced from immuneACCESS, this table was stored by TCRdb with only in-frame sequences that have V and J called. A share of the clones is absent; for the studies checked, an unresolved V gene accounts for under half, and the remainder has no known explanation. That table gives V, J and clone size, and the DNA gave D and trimming. The sample table records about 150,000 clones; less than 90% of these occur just once. The ten largest clones represent over 6% of the sample.

This specimen's time point label, per the study, means: sample from adult after SARS-CoV-2 infection, after symptom onset. A couple of convalescent COVID-19 patients, sampled after symptom onset from adults with prior SARS-CoV-2 infection, were also TCR-sequenced for comparison. Sequenced here: peripheral blood, sampled after recovery from COVID-19. The TCR comes from an adult who had recovered from COVID-19. This receptor chain uses TRBV25-1 and TRBJ1-2; a tentative D call is TRBD1 (5 bases match). The CDR3: CASQGAGTYGYTF. DNA sequence: TGTGCCAGCCAGGGTGCAGGAACCTATGGCTACACCTTC.